Each of the 15 T cell receptor beta chains below was sequenced from the same sample in a study of T-cell memory formation after mild COVID-19. Each CDR3 protein is one row after TCRdb ran MiXCR on the 5' RACE reads. This sample yields about 560,000 distinct CDR3 sequences, of which about a fifth are seen a single time; roughly 9.1% belongs to the top ten. Input material: PBMCs or a T cell subset sorted from them (not recorded which). Source of these receptors: an adult woman who had mild COVID-19 (a few samples of this study predate the infection). Cell type and time point are not known.

Only one count was recorded for this clonotype. The chain recombines TRBV7-9 with TRBJ2-3; 7 bases agree with TRBD2. V dropped 0 bases and J dropped 4; count of bases not matched to a gene: 10. The CDR3 runs 17 residues. In germline, CDR1 is SEHNR, CDR2 FQNEAQ (reference sequence). The DNA of the CDR3 is TGTGCCAGCAGCTTAGCAGGAGGCAGCGGGGAAGCAGATACGCAGTATTTT. Residues: CASSLAGGSGEADTQYF.

This clonotype has more than one count but fewer than ten. The CDR3 sequence: CASSFDRKSYGYTF. CDR3 DNA: TGTGCCAGCAGTTTTGACAGGAAATCCTATGGCTACACCTTC. J is TRBJ1-2 and V is TRBV27; D might be TRBD1 (6 bases). The V end lost 3 bases, the J end lost 4 bases, and 12 bases lay between the germline ends. This CDR3 is 14 amino acids long. CDR1 and CDR2 (germline): MNHEY, SMNVEV (reference sequence).

The genes are TRBV18 and TRBJ2-5; 8 bases agree with TRBD1. The CDR3 is 14 amino acids. V was clipped by 6 bases and J by 5 bases; unmatched bases: 8. Germline V gene data show CDR1 as KGHSH and CDR2 as LQKENI. The DNA for the CDR3 is TGTGCCAGCTCCGATCCTACAGGGGGTGAGACCCAGTACTTC. Its protein is CASSDPTGGETQYF.

This clonotype was observed a single time. The rearrangement links TRBV5-1 to TRBJ1-2, with D perhaps matching TRBD1 (5 bases). The V gene lost 4 bases and the J gene lost 1 base, with 29 bases spanning the gap. The CDR3 runs 20 residues. Germline CDR1 is SGHRS and CDR2 is YFSETQ. The CDR3 DNA reads as TGCGCCAGCAGCCCTAAAACACTCCGGGACTCCGTCCGTCTTAACTATGGCTACACCTTC. Its translation: CASSPKTLRDSVRLNYGYTF.

CDR3 bases: TGTGCCAGCAGTCAAACAGGGTGGTCGACAGATACGCAGTATTTT. As protein: CASSQTGWSTDTQYF. The chain combines TRBV7-9 with TRBJ2-3; perhaps TRBD1 as D (6 bases). Germline V gives CDR1 SEHNR, CDR2 FQNEAQ (reference sequence). The CDR3 contains 15 residues. Between the trimmed V and J ends, which lost 6 bases and 3 bases, there was a span of 16 bases.

V and J are TRBV3-1 and TRBJ2-3, with TRBD2 matching over 11 bases. This CDR3 is 15 amino acids long. V lost 4 bases and J lost 3; bases outside the gene matches: 3. CDR1 and CDR2 (germline): LGHDT, YNNKEL (reference sequence). In DNA form, the CDR3 reads TGTGCCAGCAGCCCACTAGCGGGGGAGACAGATACGCAGTATTTT. Translation gives CASSPLAGETDTQYF.

The chain couples TRBV9 to TRBJ1-4; tentative D call: TRBD1 (6 bases). The CDR3 is 15 amino acids. The germline V gene has CDR1 SGDLS and CDR2 YYNGEE. V was pared by 4 bases and J by 7 bases, with 17 bases between. CDR3 loop: CASSRGGQGGEKLFF. CDR3 in DNA: TGTGCCAGCAGCAGGGGGGGGCAGGGCGGTGAAAAACTGTTTTTT.

The V and J genes are TRBV15 and TRBJ2-1; 15 bases align to TRBD2. Trimming cost V 8 bases and J 1 base; bases outside gene matches: 6. The germline CDR1 and CDR2 sequences are LNHNV and YYDKDF (reference sequence). The CDR3 has 17 residues. The DNA of the CDR3 is TGTGCCACCGAAGGGACTAGCGGGGGGTTGTCCTACAATGAGCAGTTCTTC. Amino acid sequence: CATEGTSGGLSYNEQFF.

The sample holds a few counts of this clonotype. The chain is built from TRBV7-2 and TRBJ2-2, with D possibly TRBD2 on 7 matching bases. CDR3 length equals 18 residues. Trimming pared 2 bases from V and 7 bases from J, leaving 23 bases between. Germline V gives CDR1 SGHTA, CDR2 FQGNSA. This CDR3 is CASSLRPGGGFYDGELFF. The CDR3 nucleotides are TGTGCCAGCAGCTTACGACCCGGCGGGGGCTTCTATGACGGGGAGCTGTTTTTT. Supplemented by reference TRBV7-2 and TRBJ2-2, the full variable domain reads GAGVSQSPSNKVTEKGKDVELRCDPISGHTALYWYRQSLGQGLEFLIYFQGNSAPDKSGLPSDRFSAERTGGSVSTLTIQRTQQEDSAVYLCASSLRPGGGFYDGELFFGEGSRLTVL.

This clonotype was recorded a few times. This rearrangement joins TRBV4-1 to TRBJ2-7, with 9 positions matching TRBD1. CDR1 is MGHRA, CDR2 YSYEKL, per germline. Germline trimming cut 1 base from V and 5 bases from J; bases unmatched to any gene: 3. The CDR3 runs 14 residues. The CDR3 bases are TGCGCCAGCAGCCAAGGACAGGGGGTTGACGAGCAGTACTTC. It encodes CASSQGQGVDEQYF.

In its sample, this clonotype was seen many times. The chain couples TRBV19 to TRBJ2-7, with D perhaps assigned TRBD1 or TRBD2 (5 bases each). The V end was cut by 5 bases, the J end by 4 bases, with 18 bases between. Germline V gives CDR1 LNHDA, CDR2 SQIVND (reference sequence). The CDR3 is 15 residues long. CDR3 region: CASSDGTASLYEQYF. As DNA, the CDR3 is TGTGCCAGTAGTGATGGGACCGCAAGTCTTTACGAGCAGTACTTC.

J is TRBJ1-6 and V is TRBV12-3 or TRBV12-4; D gene ambiguous. The CDR3 is made up of 12 amino acids. V lost 5 bases to trimming and J lost 11 bases, with 10 bases between them. This CDR3 is CASSPTLTPLHF. The CDR3 DNA reads as TGTGCCAGCAGTCCGACTCTAACACCCCTCCACTTT.

The gene calls are TRBV21-1 and TRBJ2-7; the DNA was not compared with TRBD2, the D call given in the table. TRBV21-1 is designated a pseudogene. This CDR3 has 15 amino acids. The DNA for the CDR3 is TGTGCCAGCAGAACTAGCGGGGCCATCTCCTACGAGCAGTACTTC. The encoded protein is CASRTSGAISYEQYF.

V usage is TRBV30 and J usage is TRBJ2-5; 8 nucleotides align to TRBD2. The germline gives CDR1 GTSNPN, CDR2 SVGIG (reference sequence). Unmatched junction bases numbered 2, after V lost 1 base and J lost 4 bases. There are 13 residues in the CDR3. The DNA for the CDR3 is TGTGCCTGGAGTGGACTAGCGCCAGAGACCCAGTACTTC. Translated: CAWSGLAPETQYF.

This clonotype was detected only a few times. This chain joins TRBV5-4 and TRBJ2-7, with TRBD2 identical over 9 bases. With V trimmed by 0 bases and J by 7 bases, 8 bases remained unmatched. The CDR3 extends over 15 amino acids. CDR1 and CDR2 (germline): SGHNT, YYREEE (reference sequence). The CDR3 DNA sequence: TGTGCCAGCAGCTTGGGGAGCGGGGGGACTGGAGAGCAGTACTTC. Translated, it gives CASSLGSGGTGEQYF. The full variable domain, in which reference TRBV5-4 and TRBJ2-7 provide the parts outside the CDR3, is ETGVTQSPTHLIKTRGQQVTLRCSSQSGHNTVSWYQQALGQGPQFIFQYYREEENGRGNFPPRFSGLQFPNYSSELNVNALELDDSALYLCASSLGSGGTGEQYFGPGTRLTVT.